Listed below are T cell receptor beta chains from one sample, sequenced in a study of T cell repertoires in cytomegalovirus infection. TCRdb analysed the reads with MiXCR anew, one entry per CDR3 protein. The repertoire has approximately 130,000 distinct CDR3 sequences, about 24% of them found once; the top ten carry around 32%. What these receptors recognize is not known. Sequencing input: PBMCs, sequenced either directly or after in vitro stimulation (not recorded which). The receptor set was obtained from a human donor in good health (CMV status not recorded). Some clones in this sample may be carry-over from other donors' samples. Both conserved end residues are part of each CDR3. D genes are given only for firm matches. Rows give clone size only sometimes, using once, few, many, or a class for an expanded clone.

V gene	clone size	D gene	J gene	CDR3 DNA	CDR3 protein
TRBV5-1	few	NA	TRBJ2-5	TGCGCCAGCAGCTTGGACGTGGCAGGACAAGAGACCCAGTACTTC	CASSLDVAGQETQYF
TRBV6-1	NA	TRBD2	TRBJ2-5	TGTGCCAGCAGGGGACTAGCGGGAGCCCAAGAGACCCAGTACTTC	CASRGLAGAQETQYF
TRBV5-1	NA	TRBD1	TRBJ2-5	TGCGCCACCGGACTTGGACAGGACCAAGAGACCCAGTACTTC	CATGLGQDQETQYF
TRBV7-8	few	NA	TRBJ1-1	TGTGCCAGCAGCTTACAAAGGACACTTGAAGCTTTCTTT	CASSLQRTLEAFF
TRBV7-6	NA	NA	TRBJ1-1	TGTGCCAGCAGCCGTGGAGAGGGTACTGAAGCTTTCTTT	CASSRGEGTEAFF
TRBV28	NA	TRBD2	TRBJ2-7	TGTGCCAGCAGTTTAATACCTAGCGGAGGCGAGCAGTACTTC	CASSLIPSGGEQYF
TRBV11-2	few	TRBD2	TRBJ2-3	TGTGCCAGCAGGGGACTAGCCACAGATACGCAGTATTTT	CASRGLATDTQYF
TRBV2	NA	NA	TRBJ2-4	TGTGCCAGCAGTGTCCCCGCAGGGAAAAACATTCAGTACTTC	CASSVPAGKNIQYF
TRBV7-9	many	NA	TRBJ1-4	TGTGCCAGCAGCCCCCGACAGGCAACTAATGAAAAACTGTTTTTT	CASSPRQATNEKLFF
TRBV29-1	NA	TRBD2	TRBJ2-1	TGCAGCGTTGAAGAAAGGGCTAGCGGGATCCCACGGGAGTTCTTC	CSVEERASGIPREFF
TRBV28	NA	NA	TRBJ2-7	TGTGCCAGCAGTTATTCCGGGCCCGGGGTACGATACGAGCAGTACTTC	CASSYSGPGVRYEQYF
TRBV7-2	many	NA	TRBJ2-7	TGTGCCAGCAGCCCAGGGATTCAGGACGAGCAGTACTTC	CASSPGIQDEQYF
TRBV4-1	few	TRBD2	TRBJ2-7	TGCGCCAGCACCGTCGGGACTAGCGGGAGGAACGAGCAGTACTTC	CASTVGTSGRNEQYF
TRBV7-2	few	NA	TRBJ2-1	TGTGCCAGCGGGTTAAGCCGGAGCTCCTACAATGAGCAGTTCTTC	CASGLSRSSYNEQFF
TRBV2	NA	NA	TRBJ2-7	TGTGCCAGCAACCAGGTTACTACGAAACAGTACTTC	CASNQVTTKQYF
TRBV12-3/TRBV12-4	many	NA	TRBJ2-1	TGTGCCAGCAGGGATTCAGGGTTCTACAACAATGAGCAGTTCTTC	CASRDSGFYNNEQFF
TRBV7-6	NA	NA	TRBJ2-2	TGTGCCAGCAGCTTAGATACGGTTACCGGGGAGCTGTTTTTT	CASSLDTVTGELFF
TRBV5-1	NA	NA	TRBJ1-6	TGCGCCAGCAGCTTGGGGGCACAGAATTCACCCCTCCACTTT	CASSLGAQNSPLHF
TRBV30	NA	NA	TRBJ2-5	TGTGCCTGGAGTGTAGGCGCAGAGACCCAGTACTTC	CAWSVGAETQYF
TRBV2	NA	NA	TRBJ1-1	TGTGCCAGCAGTGAAGCTGGTGTCTCCAGGGGTACTGAAGCTTTCTTT	CASSEAGVSRGTEAFF
TRBV11-3	many	NA	TRBJ2-1	TGTGCCAGCAGCACGGGATTAGACAGTGAGCAGTTCTTC	CASSTGLDSEQFF
TRBV5-6	few	TRBD2	TRBJ2-1	TGTGCCAGCAGCTTGAAAGGGACTAGAATCGATGAGCAGTTCTTC	CASSLKGTRIDEQFF
TRBV12-3/TRBV12-4	NA	NA	TRBJ2-3	TGTGCCAGCAGACAACGGGGTAGGCATCTCGGGCAGTATTTT	CASRQRGRHLGQYF
TRBV29-1	few	TRBD2	TRBJ2-1	TGCAGCGTTGAGGGTAGGGGACTAGACGTCTATGAGCAGTTCTTC	CSVEGRGLDVYEQFF
TRBV7-2	many	NA	TRBJ1-1	TGTGCCAGCAGCTCGACCCTACAGCAGAACACTGAAGCTTTCTTT	CASSSTLQQNTEAFF
TRBV6-5	NA	TRBD1	TRBJ1-1	TGTGCCAGCAGTTTGACAGGGGGAACCACTGAAGCTTTCTTT	CASSLTGGTTEAFF
TRBV7-2	NA	NA	TRBJ1-5	TGTGCCAGCAGCTTAGGACGGATTAGCAATCAGCCCCAGCATTTT	CASSLGRISNQPQHF
TRBV4-1	NA	TRBD2	TRBJ2-3	TGCGCCAGCAGCCGACCCGGACTAGCGGGCACAGATACGCAGTATTTT	CASSRPGLAGTDTQYF
TRBV7-3	many	TRBD2	TRBJ2-7	TGTGCCAGCAACCCGTACCCGCGGGAGAGGGACTACGAGCAGTACTTC	CASNPYPRERDYEQYF
TRBV10-2	NA	TRBD2	TRBJ2-5	TGCGCCAGCAGTCCGCTAGCGGGACGGATGGAGACCCAGTACTTC	CASSPLAGRMETQYF
TRBV27	few	TRBD2	TRBJ2-5	TGTGCCAGCAGTTTATCGGCAGGACTAGCGGGAGAGACCCAGTACTTC	CASSLSAGLAGETQYF
TRBV19	few	NA	TRBJ1-4	TGTGCCAGTAGTACGGCCCGCGAAGGTGAAAAACTGTTTTTT	CASSTAREGEKLFF
TRBV19	few	NA	TRBJ1-1	TGTGCCAGTAGTATCACCCGCGGGGGCCAGGGCAGTCCTGAAGCTTTCTTT	CASSITRGGQGSPEAFF
TRBV20-1	few	NA	TRBJ2-3	TGCAGTGCCGCCTCCCCAGATACGCAGTATTTT	CSAASPDTQYF
TRBV7-2	many	TRBD2	TRBJ2-3	TGTGCCAGCAGCCGTCGTACACTAGCGGGGGGGAGCACAGATACGCAGTATTTT	CASSRRTLAGGSTDTQYF
TRBV20-1	NA	NA	TRBJ1-2	TGCAGTGCTAGTGGCACAGATAACTATGGCTACACCTTC	CSASGTDNYGYTF
TRBV6-5	few	NA	TRBJ2-3	TGTGCCAGCAGTCGCGGGACTTCTAGCACAGATACGCAGTATTTT	CASSRGTSSTDTQYF
TRBV4-1	few	NA	TRBJ1-5	TGCGCCAGCAGCCAAGACCGAAGACAGCCCCAGCATTTT	CASSQDRRQPQHF
TRBV6-2/TRBV6-3	NA	NA	TRBJ1-1	TGTGCCAGCAGCCCCTCCCGATGGGTGAACACTGAAGCTTTCTTT	CASSPSRWVNTEAFF
TRBV6-2/TRBV6-3	many	TRBD1	TRBJ1-5	TGTGCCAGCAGTGGGGGACAGGCTGGGAGCAATCAGCCCCAGCATTTT	CASSGGQAGSNQPQHF
TRBV7-2	many	TRBD1	TRBJ1-3	TGTGCCAGCAGCTTAGAAAACAGGGGCTTCTCTGGAAACACCATATATTTT	CASSLENRGFSGNTIYF
TRBV7-2	many	NA	TRBJ2-1	TGTGCCAGCAGCCGACGGGTGGACGGGGGAGGTGAGCAGTTCTTC	CASSRRVDGGGEQFF